The clone carrying this T cell receptor (beta chain) was observed a handful of times. Its antigen remains unknown. This entry is derived from a study of human T cells and chemical hapten exposure. Whole-study results and caveats: The immune response of these alopecia patients might not match healthy individuals'. Sensitizing with DPC caused no change in TCRs above 1 in 1000 frequency.

The CDR3 totals 15 residues. The V gene's germline CDR1 is SGHAT and CDR2 FQDESV (reference sequence). V lost 3 bases to trimming and J lost 4 bases, with 13 bases between them. The time point denotes: patch test 1, 2 weeks after DPC sensitization. Documented treatment: therapeutic diphenylcyclopropenone sensitization with weekly scalp DPC. MiXCR, run by TCRdb on the RACE reads, gives a single entry per CDR3 protein. Here the sample spans approximately 350,000 distinct CDR3 sequences, about 7% being singletons. The source was whole blood, collected in connection with sensitization to the hapten diphenylcyclopropenone (DPC). The gene calls are TRBV11-1 and TRBJ2-1, with D perhaps matching TRBD2 (5 bases). This TCR was recovered from a woman younger than 30 with alopecia areata. Some clones in this sample may be carry-over from other donors' samples. This chain's CDR3 is CASSFLKGSYNEQFF. CDR3 sequence (DNA): TGTGCCAGCAGCTTTCTTAAAGGGAGTTACAATGAGCAGTTCTTC.